This T cell receptor (beta chain) originates from a study of OX40 agonist ivuxolimab in advanced cancers. Broader study findings: There was clonal expansion of CD4+ and CD8+ blood T cells by week 6 at 0.1 to 3.0 mg/kg.

In regard to this clone: Its target is not known.

Measured with immunoSEQ multiplex PCR; TCRdb has only the in-frame clones, and not every one. The sample carries 65,000 to 100,000 clones, roughly 88% recorded once. Autoimmune disease history or systemic immunosuppression excluded patients. The sequence was obtained from an adult with an advanced solid tumor such as melanoma, head and neck, liver or kidney cancer. This material consisted of CD4+ or CD8+ T cells sorted from blood, taken in a trial of the OX40 agonist ivuxolimab.

The CDR3 DNA sequence: TGTGCAAAGGGGGTTTTCTCCGGGGAGCTGTTTTTT. Encoded protein: CAKGVFSGELFF. The chain links TRBV6-5 to TRBJ2-2; weak D call: TRBD1 (6 bases). The CDR3 length is 12 residues. Germline CDR1 reads MNHEY; CDR2 reads SVGAGI.